In its sample, the clone carrying this T cell receptor beta chain was seen a few times. The antigen is unknown. The data were taken from a study of cytomegalovirus exposure and HLA in healthy donors. Regarding the study as a whole: As immune exposure information, only CMV serostatus was available. Clonal expansion was found to be greater in HLA-associated TCR beta chains than in equally common others in a later analysis.

The study ran its PCR with 60 Vbeta and 13 Jbeta primers. Profiled with immunoSEQ multiplex PCR; TCRdb holds only in-frame clones, not every one. Here the sample spans some 180,000 clones, more than 9.5% being singletons. There are 16 residues in the CDR3. The rearrangement links TRBV21-1 to TRBJ1-4. TRBV21-1 is deemed a pseudogene. The sample taken for sequencing was PBMCs. This sequence was found in a man aged 45-60 years in good health and CMV-seropositive. For the CDR3, the DNA is TGTGCCAGCAGCAAAGACGGTTATGAAACTAATGAAAAACTGTTTTTT. Translating gives CASSKDGYETNEKLFF.